This TCR beta chain was obtained from a study of CD8 T cells in ankylosing spondylitis. General observations from the study: Several highly homologous variants made up a TCR beta motif, and this motif appeared characteristic of ankylosing spondylitis blood. In ankylosing spondylitis patients, matched synovial fluid reportedly showed significant enrichment of disease-linked clones.

This clonotype appeared once. Antigen unknown. A single record per CDR3 protein comes from TCRdb applying MiXCR to the 5' RACE reads. This sample has some 700,000 distinct CDR3 sequences; around 17% occur once, and the top ten carry under 20%. CDR3 length equals 14 residues. J was trimmed by 5 bases and V by 5 bases; bases with no gene match: 4. Germline loops: CDR1 SGHTA, CDR2 FQGTGA. Sequencing was performed on blood, either unsorted or a sorted T cell fraction (not recorded which). This chain connects TRBV7-3 to TRBJ2-1; 9 bases match TRBD2. The sequence was collected from a male donor with ankylosing spondylitis. The CDR3 here is CASSRTSDNNEQFF. CDR3 DNA: TGTGCCAGCAGCCGGACTAGCGATAACAATGAGCAGTTCTTC.